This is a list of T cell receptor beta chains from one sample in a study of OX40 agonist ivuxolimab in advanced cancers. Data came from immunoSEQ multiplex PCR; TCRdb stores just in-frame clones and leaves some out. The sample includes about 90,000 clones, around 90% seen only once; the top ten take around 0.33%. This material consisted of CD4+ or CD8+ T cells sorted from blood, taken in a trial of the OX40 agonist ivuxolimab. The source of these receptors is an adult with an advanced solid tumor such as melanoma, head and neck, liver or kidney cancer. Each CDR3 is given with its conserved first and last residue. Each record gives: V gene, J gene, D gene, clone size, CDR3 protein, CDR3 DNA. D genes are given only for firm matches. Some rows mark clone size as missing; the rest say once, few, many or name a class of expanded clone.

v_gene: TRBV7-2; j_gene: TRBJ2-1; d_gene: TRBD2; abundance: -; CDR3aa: CASSLAGTSGRNEQFF; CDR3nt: TGTGCCAGCAGCTTAGCCGGGACTAGCGGGAGAAATGAGCAGTTCTTC
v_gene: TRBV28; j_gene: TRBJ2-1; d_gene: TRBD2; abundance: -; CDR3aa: CASSTPSGSYNEQFF; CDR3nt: TGTGCCAGCAGCACACCTAGCGGGAGTTATAATGAGCAGTTCTTC
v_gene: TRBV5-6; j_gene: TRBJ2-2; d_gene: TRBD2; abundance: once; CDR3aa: CASSLVGLAGGGTGELFF; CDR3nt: TGTGCCAGCAGCTTGGTCGGACTAGCGGGAGGGGGCACCGGGGAGCTGTTTTTT
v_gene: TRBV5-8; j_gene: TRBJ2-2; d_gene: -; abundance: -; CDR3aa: CASSFRAGELFF; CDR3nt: TGTGCCAGCAGCTTTAGGGCCGGGGAGCTGTTTTTT
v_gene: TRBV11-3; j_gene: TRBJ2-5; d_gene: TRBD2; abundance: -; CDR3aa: CASSKTSGETQYF; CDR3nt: TGTGCCAGCAGTAAAACTAGCGGAGAGACCCAGTACTTC
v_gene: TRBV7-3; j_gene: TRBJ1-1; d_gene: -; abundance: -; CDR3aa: CASSQQQNTEAFF; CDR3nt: TGTGCCAGCAGCCAACAGCAGAACACTGAAGCTTTCTTT
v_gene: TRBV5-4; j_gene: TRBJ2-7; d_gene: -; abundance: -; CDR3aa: CASSLRPREPYEQYF; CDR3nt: TGTGCCAGCAGCTTGAGGCCCAGGGAACCCTACGAGCAGTACTTC
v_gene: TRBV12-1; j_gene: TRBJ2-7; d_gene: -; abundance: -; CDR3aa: CASSSGQGSFHEQYF; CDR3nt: TGTGCCAGCAGCTCGGGACAGGGAAGTTTCCACGAGCAGTACTTC
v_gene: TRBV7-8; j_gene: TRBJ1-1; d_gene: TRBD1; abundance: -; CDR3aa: CASSFTRQGEAFF; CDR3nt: TGTGCCAGCAGCTTCACCCGACAGGGTGAAGCTTTCTTT
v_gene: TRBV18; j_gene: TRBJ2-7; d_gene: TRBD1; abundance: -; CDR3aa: CASSPPRGRGLYEQYF; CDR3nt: TGTGCCAGCTCACCACCGAGGGGCAGGGGGCTTTACGAGCAGTACTTC
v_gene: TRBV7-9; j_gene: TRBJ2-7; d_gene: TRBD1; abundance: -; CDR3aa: CASSLRDRGHEQYF; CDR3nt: TGTGCCAGCAGCTTAAGGGACAGGGGCCACGAGCAGTACTTC
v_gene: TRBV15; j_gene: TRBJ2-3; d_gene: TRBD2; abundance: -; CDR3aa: CATSRERLAGRNTQYF; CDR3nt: TGTGCCACCAGCAGGGAACGACTAGCGGGGCGAAATACGCAGTATTTT
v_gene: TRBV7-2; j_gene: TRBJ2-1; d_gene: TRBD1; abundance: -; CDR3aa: CASSPWTGASNEQFF; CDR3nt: TGTGCCAGCAGCCCCTGGACAGGGGCAAGTAATGAGCAGTTCTTC
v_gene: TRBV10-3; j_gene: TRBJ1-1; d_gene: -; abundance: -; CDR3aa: CAISDSGRMNTEAFF; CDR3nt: TGTGCCATCAGTGATTCCGGGCGGATGAACACTGAAGCTTTCTTT
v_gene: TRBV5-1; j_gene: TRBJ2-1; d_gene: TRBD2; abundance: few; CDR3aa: CASSLDSGNSYNEQFF; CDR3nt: TGCGCCAGCAGCTTGGACAGCGGGAACTCCTACAATGAGCAGTTCTTC
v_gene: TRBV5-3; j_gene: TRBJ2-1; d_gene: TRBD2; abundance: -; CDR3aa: CARSLSGGRTPIHYNEQFF; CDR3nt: TGTGCCAGAAGCTTGAGTGGCGGGAGGACACCTATCCACTACAATGAGCAGTTCTTC
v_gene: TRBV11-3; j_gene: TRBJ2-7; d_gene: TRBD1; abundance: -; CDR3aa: CASSQGQNTYEQYF; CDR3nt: TGTGCCAGCAGCCAGGGACAGAACACCTACGAGCAGTACTTC
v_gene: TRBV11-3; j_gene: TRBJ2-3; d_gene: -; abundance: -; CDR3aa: CASSLAGYSTDTQYF; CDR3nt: TGTGCCAGCAGCTTAGCGGGTTACAGCACAGATACGCAGTATTTT
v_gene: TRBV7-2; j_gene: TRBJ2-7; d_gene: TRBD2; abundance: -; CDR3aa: CASSSGLAGQTYEQYF; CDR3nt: TGTGCCAGCAGCTCCGGACTAGCGGGGCAAACCTACGAGCAGTACTTC
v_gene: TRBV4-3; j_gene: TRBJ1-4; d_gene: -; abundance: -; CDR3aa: CASSQDRHSTYEKLFF; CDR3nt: TGCGCCAGCAGCCAAGATCGGCACAGTACGTATGAAAAACTGTTTTTT
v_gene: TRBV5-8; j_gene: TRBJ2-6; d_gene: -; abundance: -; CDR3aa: CASSRQASGANVLTF; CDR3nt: TGTGCCAGCAGCCGACAAGCTTCTGGGGCCAACGTCCTGACTTTC
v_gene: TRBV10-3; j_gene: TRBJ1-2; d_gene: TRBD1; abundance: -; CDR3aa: CAISPTGYYGYTF; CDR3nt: TGTGCCATCAGCCCGACAGGGTACTATGGCTACACCTTC
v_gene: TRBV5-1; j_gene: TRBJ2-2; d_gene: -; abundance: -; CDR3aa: CASSLDKVARNTGELFF; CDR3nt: TGCGCCAGCAGCTTGGATAAAGTAGCGAGGAACACCGGGGAGCTGTTTTTT
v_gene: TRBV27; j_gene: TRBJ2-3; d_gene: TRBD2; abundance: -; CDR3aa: CASSLWSGTSTDTQYF; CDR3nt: TGTGCCAGCAGTTTATGGAGCGGGACTAGCACAGATACGCAGTATTTT
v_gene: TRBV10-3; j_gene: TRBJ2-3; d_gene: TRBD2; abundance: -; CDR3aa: CAISGPSGTTHRTDTQYF; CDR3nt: TGTGCCATCAGCGGGCCTAGCGGGACAACCCACCGCACAGATACGCAGTATTTT
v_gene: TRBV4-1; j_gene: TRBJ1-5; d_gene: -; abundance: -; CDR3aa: CASSQDQRGFQPQHF; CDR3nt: TGCGCCAGCAGCCAAGATCAAAGGGGGTTCCAGCCCCAGCATTTT
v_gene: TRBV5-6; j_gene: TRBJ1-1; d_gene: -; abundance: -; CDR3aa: CASSLAWGAGTFF; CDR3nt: -
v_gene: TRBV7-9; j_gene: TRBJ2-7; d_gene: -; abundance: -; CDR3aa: CASSIGEQVGGYEQYF; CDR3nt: TGTGCCAGCAGCATTGGGGAACAGGTAGGAGGCTACGAGCAGTACTTC
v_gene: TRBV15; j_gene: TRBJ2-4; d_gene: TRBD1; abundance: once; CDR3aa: CATSRDSQGDNIQYF; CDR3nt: TGTGCCACCAGCAGAGATAGTCAGGGGGATAACATTCAGTACTTC
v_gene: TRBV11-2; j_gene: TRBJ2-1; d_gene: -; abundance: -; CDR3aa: CASSLTGGRYNEQFF; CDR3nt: TGTGCCAGCAGCTTAACCGGGGGCCGATACAATGAGCAGTTCTTC
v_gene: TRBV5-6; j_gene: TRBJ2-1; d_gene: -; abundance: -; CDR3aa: CASSFRVLAYNEQFF; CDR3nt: TGTGCCAGCAGCTTTAGGGTCCTCGCCTACAATGAGCAGTTCTTC
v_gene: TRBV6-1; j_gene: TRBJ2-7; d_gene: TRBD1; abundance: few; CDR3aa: CASSQRDRGFYEQYF; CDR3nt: TGTGCCAGCAGTCAACGGGACAGGGGGTTCTACGAGCAGTACTTC
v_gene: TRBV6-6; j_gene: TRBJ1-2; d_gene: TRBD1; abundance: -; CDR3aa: CASRPPGGSGYGYTF; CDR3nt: TGTGCCAGCAGACCTCCAGGGGGCTCGGGATATGGCTACACCTTC
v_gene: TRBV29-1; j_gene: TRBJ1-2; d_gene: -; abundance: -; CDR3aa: CSVETGTLTGGYTF; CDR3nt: TGCAGCGTTGAAACAGGGACGTTGACGGGTGGCTACACCTTC
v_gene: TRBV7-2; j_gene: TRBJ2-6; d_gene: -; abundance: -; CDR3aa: CASSLRQSGANVLTF; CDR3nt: TGTGCCAGCAGCCTTCGACAGTCTGGGGCCAACGTCCTGACTTTC
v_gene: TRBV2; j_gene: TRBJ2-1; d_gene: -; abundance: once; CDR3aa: CASSALDNEQFF; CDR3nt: TGTGCCAGCAGTGCACTAGACAATGAGCAGTTCTTC
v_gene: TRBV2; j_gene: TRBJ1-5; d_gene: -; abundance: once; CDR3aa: CASSPDRMNQPQHF; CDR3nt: TGTGCCAGCAGTCCTGACAGGATGAATCAGCCCCAGCATTTT